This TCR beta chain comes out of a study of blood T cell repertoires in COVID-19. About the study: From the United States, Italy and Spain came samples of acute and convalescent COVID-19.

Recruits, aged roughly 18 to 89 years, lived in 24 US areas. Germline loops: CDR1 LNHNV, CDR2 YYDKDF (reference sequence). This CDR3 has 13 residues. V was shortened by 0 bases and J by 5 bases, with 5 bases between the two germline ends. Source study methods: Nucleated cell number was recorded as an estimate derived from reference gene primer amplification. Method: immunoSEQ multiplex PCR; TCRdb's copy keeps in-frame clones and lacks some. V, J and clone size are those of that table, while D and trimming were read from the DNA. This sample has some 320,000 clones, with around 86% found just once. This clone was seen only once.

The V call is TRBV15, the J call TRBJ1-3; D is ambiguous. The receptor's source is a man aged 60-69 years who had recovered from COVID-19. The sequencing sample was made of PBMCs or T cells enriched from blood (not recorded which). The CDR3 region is CATSRETRNTIYF. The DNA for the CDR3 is TGTGCCACCAGCAGAGAAACAAGAAACACCATATATTTT. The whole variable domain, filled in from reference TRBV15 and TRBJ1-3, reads DAMVIQNPRYQVTQFGKPVTLSCSQTLNHNVMYWYQQKSSQAPKLLFHYYDKDFNNEADTPDNFQSRRPNTSFCFLDIRSPGLGDTAMYLCATSRETRNTIYFGEGSWLTVV.